Listed here are 7 T cell receptor beta chains from one sample, sequenced in a study of OX40 agonist ivuxolimab in advanced cancers. Sequencing was performed with immunoSEQ multiplex PCR; in TCRdb, only in-frame clones are kept and a portion is missing. The sample holds 40,000 to 45,000 clones, around 84% seen once. The specimen was CD4+ or CD8+ T cells sorted from blood, collected in a trial of the OX40 agonist ivuxolimab. Receptors originate from an adult with an advanced solid tumor such as melanoma, head and neck, liver or kidney cancer.

Points on this clone: The CDR3 does not close with the conserved phenylalanine or tryptophan, likely indicating a read error. The DNA is left out, because the CDR3 cannot be placed on it with certainty; the CDR3 is given as TCRdb lists it. The J gene is TRBJ2-7, the V gene TRBV7-2; the table names TRBD1, a call not compared with the DNA. Germline V gene data show CDR1 as SGHTA and CDR2 as FQGNSA. From its first to its last residue, the CDR3 has 10 amino acids. CDR3 sequence: CASRGQGPTG.

This clone was found a few times. V gene TRBV9 combines with J gene TRBJ1-5; no clear D. Between the trimmed V and J ends, which lost 0 bases and 6 bases, there was a span of 13 bases. The germline V gene encodes CDR1 SGDLS and CDR2 YYNGEE. This CDR3 has 15 residues. This chain's CDR3 is CASSVGGSAGQPQHF. DNA for the CDR3: TGTGCCAGCAGCGTAGGAGGGTCCGCGGGTCAGCCCCAGCATTTT.

The CDR3 is CASSLGGTLNTEAFF. In DNA form, the CDR3 reads TGTGCCAGCAGCCTAGGGGGGACATTGAACACTGAAGCTTTCTTT. The chain has TRBV9 and TRBJ1-1; possibly TRBD1 for D (6 bases). The CDR3 spans 15 residues. Trimming left V 4 bases short and J 0 bases short, with 13 bases between. CDR1 and CDR2 from the germline V gene are SGDLS and YYNGEE.

The V and J genes are TRBV6-5 and TRBJ1-2; no clear D. This CDR3 has 13 amino acids. Germline-derived CDR1 and CDR2 are MNHEY and SVGAGI. V gave up 0 bases and J gave up 5 bases, with 7 bases separating them. CDR3 region: CASSYSRVYGYTF. In nucleotides, the CDR3 is TGTGCCAGCAGTTACTCCCGGGTGTATGGCTACACCTTC.

This chain joins TRBV7-3 and TRBJ2-3; D is uncertain. Trimming took 2 bases from V and 0 from J, leaving 9 bases between them. Germline loops: CDR1 SGHTA, CDR2 FQGTGA. This CDR3 is 15 amino acids long. DNA for the CDR3: TGTGCCAGCAGCTTAGTGGGCGGTAGCACAGATACGCAGTATTTT. This codes for CASSLVGGSTDTQYF.

The genes are TRBV5-4 and TRBJ1-1; unclear D gene. Trimming stripped 4 bases from V and 1 base from J, with 2 bases between. In germline, CDR1 is SGHNT, CDR2 YYREEE (reference sequence). This CDR3 region has 11 residues. The CDR3 coding sequence is TGTGCCAGCAGCACGAACACTGAAGCTTTCTTT. This sequence encodes CASSTNTEAFF.

The chain combines TRBV19 with TRBJ2-1; D perhaps matches TRBD2 (6 bases). The germline V gene encodes CDR1 LNHDA and CDR2 SQIVND (reference sequence). The ends were cut back, 8 bases at V and 0 bases at J, with 14 bases in the middle. CDR3 length equals 15 residues. The CDR3 loop is CASGNSGSSYNEQFF. Written as DNA, the CDR3 is TGTGCCAGTGGGAATAGCGGTAGCTCCTACAATGAGCAGTTCTTC.